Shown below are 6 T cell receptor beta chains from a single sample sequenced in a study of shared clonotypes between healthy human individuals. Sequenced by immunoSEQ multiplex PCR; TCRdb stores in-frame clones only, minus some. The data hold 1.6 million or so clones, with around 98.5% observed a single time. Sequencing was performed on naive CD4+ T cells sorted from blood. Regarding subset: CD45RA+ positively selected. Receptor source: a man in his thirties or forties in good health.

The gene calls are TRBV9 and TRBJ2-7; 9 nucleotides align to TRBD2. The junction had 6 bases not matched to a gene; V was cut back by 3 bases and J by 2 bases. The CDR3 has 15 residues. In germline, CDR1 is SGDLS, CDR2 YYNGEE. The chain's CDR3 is CASSGGLAPTYEQYF. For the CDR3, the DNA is TGTGCCAGCAGCGGAGGACTAGCGCCTACCTACGAGCAGTACTTC.

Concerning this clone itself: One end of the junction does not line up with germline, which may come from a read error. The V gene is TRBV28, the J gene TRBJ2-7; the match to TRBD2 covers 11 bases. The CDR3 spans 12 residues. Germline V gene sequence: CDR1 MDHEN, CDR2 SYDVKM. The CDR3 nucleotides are TGTGCCAGCAGTGCCTTAGCGGGAGGGCCGAACTTC. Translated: CASSALAGGPNF.

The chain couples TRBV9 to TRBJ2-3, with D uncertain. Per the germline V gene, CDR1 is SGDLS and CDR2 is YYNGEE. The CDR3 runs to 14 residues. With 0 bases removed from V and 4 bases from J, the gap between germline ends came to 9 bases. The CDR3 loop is CASSVVGRPDTQYF. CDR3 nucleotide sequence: TGTGCCAGCAGCGTAGTGGGTCGCCCAGATACGCAGTATTTT.

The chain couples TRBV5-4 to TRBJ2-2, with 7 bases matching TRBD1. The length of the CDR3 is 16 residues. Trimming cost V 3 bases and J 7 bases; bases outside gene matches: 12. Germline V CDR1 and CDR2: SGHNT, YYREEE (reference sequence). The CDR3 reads CASSSQTGTKFGELFF. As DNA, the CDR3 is TGTGCCAGCAGCTCTCAGACAGGGACGAAATTCGGGGAGCTGTTTTTT.

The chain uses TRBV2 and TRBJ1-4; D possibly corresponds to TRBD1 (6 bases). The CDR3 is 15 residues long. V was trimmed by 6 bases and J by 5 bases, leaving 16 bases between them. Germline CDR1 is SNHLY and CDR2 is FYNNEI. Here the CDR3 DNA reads TGTGCCAGCAGCCCGGGACAAAGCTCCAATGAAAAACTGTTTTTT. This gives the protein CASSPGQSSNEKLFF.

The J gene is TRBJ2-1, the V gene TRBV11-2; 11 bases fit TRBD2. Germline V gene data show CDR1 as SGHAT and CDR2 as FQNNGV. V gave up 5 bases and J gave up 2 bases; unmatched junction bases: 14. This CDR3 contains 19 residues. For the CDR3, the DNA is TGTGCCAGCAGCCGGACGGTCCTAGCGGGAGGAGGAACCTACAATGAGCAGTTCTTC. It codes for CASSRTVLAGGGTYNEQFF.